The sequence of this TCR beta chain was determined in a study of blood T cell repertoires in COVID-19. Study-level information: Italy, Spain and the United States were the sources of the convalescent and acute COVID-19 samples. PBMCs, B-cell-depleted T cells, or T cells provided the cDNA or gDNA that made up the material.

Sequencing used immunoSEQ multiplex PCR; TCRdb keeps in-frame clones, though not all of them. The repertoire holds about 47,000 clones, with roughly nine tenths as singletons. The V end lost 1 base, the J end lost 1 base, and 13 bases lay between the germline ends. Germline V gene sequence: CDR1 LGHDT, CDR2 YNNKEL (reference sequence). The CDR3 has 16 residues. The J gene is TRBJ1-2, the V gene TRBV3-1 (or the pseudogene TRBV3-2), with D hard to call. What was sequenced was peripheral blood. The sequence was obtained from a man between 65 and 85 years old with active COVID-19. CDR3 region: CASSQGIGQSNYGYTF. In nucleotides, the CDR3 is TGTGCCAGCAGCCAAGGGATTGGGCAGAGTAACTATGGCTACACCTTC.